These 12 T cell receptor beta chains were sequenced from one sample in a study of cytomegalovirus exposure and HLA in healthy donors. 13 Jbeta primers and 60 Vbeta primers were used for the PCR. The data were produced by immunoSEQ multiplex PCR, yet TCRdb's version contains in-frame clones alone and is incomplete. This table holds approximately 120,000 clones, about 80% found once. Input material: PBMCs. These receptors were obtained from a man younger than 30 in good health and CMV-seronegative.

The chain joins TRBV9 to TRBJ2-5; 14 bases match TRBD2. The length of the CDR3 is 17 residues. The germline CDR1 and CDR2 sequences are SGDLS and YYNGEE. Losses at the gene ends were 2 bases for V and 5 bases for J; bases not matched to a gene: 8. The CDR3 region is CASSVRTSGGPGETQYF. CDR3 DNA sequence: TGTGCCAGCAGCGTCCGGACTAGCGGGGGGCCAGGGGAGACCCAGTACTTC.

This chain connects TRBV6-5 to TRBJ2-7; 8 bases fit TRBD2. Trimming removed 7 bases from V and 7 bases from J; junction bases left unmatched: 12. This CDR3 region has 14 residues. Germline V gene lookup returns CDR1 MNHEY and CDR2 SVGAGI. CDR3 sequence (DNA): TGTGCCAGCAATCTCCGGGGGGGCGGCCCGGAGCAGTACTTC. Amino acids: CASNLRGGGPEQYF.

The rearrangement uses TRBV7-9 and TRBJ1-2, with 9 bases aligning to TRBD1. The CDR3 is made up of 13 amino acids. Losses at the gene ends were 5 bases for V and 7 bases for J; bases not matched to a gene: 5. Germline values: CDR1 SEHNR, CDR2 FQNEAQ (reference sequence). This chain's CDR3 is CASSGQGLVGYTF. The CDR3, as DNA: TGTGCCAGCAGCGGACAGGGGTTGGTTGGCTACACCTTC.

The genes are TRBV27 and TRBJ1-5; D remains ambiguous. Germline values: CDR1 MNHEY, CDR2 SMNVEV (reference sequence). V dropped 2 bases and J dropped 3 bases, with 5 bases sitting between them. The CDR3 runs 13 residues. CDR3 residues: CASSLLNNQPQHF. Written as DNA, the CDR3 is TGTGCCAGCAGTTTACTTAACAATCAGCCCCAGCATTTT.

Remarks on this clone: Relative to the germline gene, one junction end is altered; a read error may explain this. The chain has TRBV4-1 and TRBJ2-7, with D perhaps matching TRBD1 (5 bases). Germline V lookup: CDR1 MGHRA, CDR2 YSYEKL. This CDR3 spans 15 amino acids. The CDR3 is CTSSRERGSSYEQYF. As DNA, the CDR3 is TGCACCAGCAGCCGTGAAAGGGGTTCCTCCTACGAGCAGTACTTC.

The rearrangement uses TRBV7-7 and TRBJ2-1; 9 positions agree with TRBD2. CDR1 is SSHAT, CDR2 FNYEAQ, per germline (reference sequence). The CDR3 totals 15 residues. V dropped 3 bases and J dropped 2; count of bases not matched to a gene: 2. CDR3 protein: CASSLGTSTYNEQFF. The CDR3 DNA reads as TGTGCCAGCAGCTTGGGGACTAGCACCTACAATGAGCAGTTCTTC. The full variable domain, with the rest looked up from reference TRBV7-7 and TRBJ2-1, is GAGVSQSPRYKVTKRGQDVTLRCDPISSHATLYWYQQALGQGPEFLTYFNYEAQPDKSGLPSDRFSAERPEGSISTLTIQRTEQRDSAMYRCASSLGTSTYNEQFFGPGTRLTVL.

The J gene is TRBJ1-3, the V gene TRBV9; a weak D match, TRBD1 (6 bases). V shed 6 bases and J shed 0 bases, with 10 bases lying between them. This CDR3 is 14 amino acids long. Germline CDR1 reads SGDLS; CDR2 reads YYNGEE. The CDR3 spells CASTPDSSGNTIYF. The CDR3 DNA follows: TGTGCCAGCACCCCGGACAGCTCTGGAAACACCATATATTTT.

The chain combines TRBV11-2 with TRBJ2-7; the match to TRBD1 covers 9 bases. The germline gives CDR1 SGHAT, CDR2 FQNNGV. With V trimmed by 5 bases and J by 3 bases, 8 bases remained unmatched. The CDR3 extends over 15 amino acids. The CDR3 protein is CASSPTGTGIYEQYF. The CDR3 nucleotides are TGTGCCAGCAGCCCCACCGGGACAGGGATCTACGAGCAGTACTTC.

The rearrangement links TRBV7-3 to TRBJ2-1; D perhaps matches TRBD1 (5 bases). This CDR3 contains 13 residues. V was shortened by 2 bases and J by 4 bases, with 6 bases between the two germline ends. Germline CDR1 is SGHTA and CDR2 is FQGTGA. The CDR3 DNA is TGTGCCAGCAGCTTAGGGGCTTACAATGAGCAGTTCTTC. Its translation: CASSLGAYNEQFF.

The chain combines TRBV29-1 with TRBJ1-5; TRBD1 aligns across 8 bases. Trimming at V came to 5 bases and at J to 4 bases, leaving 1 base not matched to a gene. From germline, CDR1 is SQVTM and CDR2 ANQGSEA. This CDR3 is 12 amino acids long. Written as DNA, the CDR3 is TGCAGCGTTCGGACAGGGAATCAGCCCCAGCATTTT. It encodes CSVRTGNQPQHF.

The chain couples TRBV7-2 to TRBJ2-3; tentatively, D is TRBD2 (6 bases). V was trimmed by 5 bases and J by 3 bases, leaving 21 bases between them. Germline loops: CDR1 SGHTA, CDR2 FQGNSA. The CDR3 runs 17 residues. The CDR3 reads CASSPVLWGVETDTQYF. The CDR3, as DNA: TGTGCCAGCAGCCCAGTACTTTGGGGGGTCGAGACAGATACGCAGTATTTT.

The chain joins TRBV6-5 to TRBJ2-7, with TRBD1 matching 8 bases. The CDR3 loop spans 16 amino acids. From germline, CDR1 is MNHEY and CDR2 SVGAGI. Losses at the gene ends were 2 bases for V and 2 bases for J; bases not matched to a gene: 8. Here the CDR3 DNA reads TGTGCCAGCAGTTACACCGCCGGGACAGGACCCTACGAGCAGTACTTC. Its translation: CASSYTAGTGPYEQYF.